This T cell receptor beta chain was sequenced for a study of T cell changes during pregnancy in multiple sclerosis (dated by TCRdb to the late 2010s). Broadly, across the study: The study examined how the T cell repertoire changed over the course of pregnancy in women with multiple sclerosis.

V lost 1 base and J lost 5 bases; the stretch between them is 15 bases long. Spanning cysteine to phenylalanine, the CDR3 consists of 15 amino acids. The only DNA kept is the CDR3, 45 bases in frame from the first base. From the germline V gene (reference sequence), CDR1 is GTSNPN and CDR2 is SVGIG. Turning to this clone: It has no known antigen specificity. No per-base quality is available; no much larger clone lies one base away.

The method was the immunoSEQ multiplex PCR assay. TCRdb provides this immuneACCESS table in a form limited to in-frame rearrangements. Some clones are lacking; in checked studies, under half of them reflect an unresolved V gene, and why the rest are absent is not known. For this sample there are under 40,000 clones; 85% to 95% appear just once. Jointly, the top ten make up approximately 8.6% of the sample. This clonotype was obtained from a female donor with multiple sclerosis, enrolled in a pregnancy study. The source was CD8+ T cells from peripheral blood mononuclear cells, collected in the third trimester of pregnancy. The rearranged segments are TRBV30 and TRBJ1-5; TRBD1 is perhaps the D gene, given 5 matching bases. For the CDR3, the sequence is CAWSESGWGDQPQHF. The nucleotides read TGTGCCTGGAGTGAGTCCGGGTGGGGGGATCAGCCCCAGCATTTT.